The entry below describes one T cell receptor (beta chain). The target antigen is unknown. The entry originates in a study of shared clonotypes between healthy human individuals. In the study overall: Three plates were used per donor for CD4 naive, three for CD4 memory, two for CD8 naive and one for CD8 memory. Study-wide findings and caveats: A handful of donors held about 5% of naive CD4 clonotypes in common.

This CDR3 is 13 amino acids long. The germline V gene has CDR1 MNHEY and CDR2 SVGAGI. Trimming stripped 6 bases from V and 5 bases from J, with 14 bases between. Profiled with immunoSEQ multiplex PCR; TCRdb holds only in-frame clones, not every one. The sample carries under 850,000 clones, 55% to 80% recorded once. Sequencing was carried out using memory CD4+ T cells sorted from blood. Stated subset: CD45RA-negative fraction. The receptor's source is a woman aged 25 to 39 in good health. The chain is built from TRBV6-5 and TRBJ2-7, with D possibly being TRBD1 (6 bases). The CDR3 DNA sequence: TGTGCCAGCAGCCCCAGGGGAAGCCACGAGCAGTACTTC. Its translation is CASSPRGSHEQYF.